Below, one T cell receptor beta chain is given with its context. The CDR3 totals 13 residues. V was cut by 6 bases and J by 4 bases, with 10 bases left in between. The germline V gene encodes CDR1 SNHLY and CDR2 FYNNEI. Using a J-beta primer mix together with a sample-barcoded 5' primer, a second PCR was run for roughly 7 to 11 cycles. Each cDNA was tagged by a template-switch adaptor containing 12 random nucleotides. TCRdb re-called the 5' RACE reads with MiXCR, one entry per CDR3 protein. Of fewer than 650,000 distinct CDR3 sequences listed, about 28% were seen once; the top ten hold about 3.9%. The data belong to a study of blood T cells in healthy people across ages. The same specimen was also included in a second study, on T cells of mothers and their children. As reported in that work: Comparable shaping of TCR recombination output by thymic selection was observed in related and unrelated pairs.

The V and J genes are TRBV2 and TRBJ1-3; D is perhaps TRBD1 (6 bases). Specimen: blood. This TCR derives from a boy aged 2 to 10 in good health. CDR3 coding DNA: TGTGCCAGCAGAAGGACAGTAGGAAACACCATATATTTT. Translating it yields CASRRTVGNTIYF.